A single sample gave rise to the 18 T cell receptor beta chains below, sequenced in a study of cytomegalovirus exposure and HLA in healthy donors. PCR amplification relied on 60 Vbeta primers (plus 13 Jbeta primers). The data were produced by immunoSEQ multiplex PCR, yet TCRdb's version contains in-frame clones alone and is incomplete. The repertoire holds 95,000 to 100,000 clones, with approximately 83% as singletons. Material: PBMCs. Receptors were obtained from a female donor in good health and CMV-seropositive.

The V call is TRBV2, the J call TRBJ2-2; TRBD1 matches at 11 bases. The CDR3 loop spans 14 amino acids. After removal of 6 bases from V and 6 bases from J, the junction contained 3 bases not matched to a gene. Germline lookup yields CDR1 SNHLY and CDR2 FYNNEI. This CDR3 reads CASRGQGASGELFF. The CDR3 nucleotides read TGTGCCAGCAGAGGACAGGGGGCCTCCGGGGAGCTGTTTTTT.

The chain employs TRBV5-1 and TRBJ1-4, with 8 nucleotides matching TRBD1. Germline V gene sequence: CDR1 SGHRS, CDR2 YFSETQ. V lost 3 bases, J lost 7 bases, and 5 bases stayed unmatched. The CDR3 contains 14 residues. CDR3 loop: CASSSGQGIEKLFF. CDR3 DNA: TGCGCCAGCAGCTCAGGACAGGGTATTGAAAAACTGTTTTTT.

This chain uses TRBV7-2 with TRBJ1-1; TRBD1 might be the D (6 bases). Per the germline V gene, CDR1 is SGHTA and CDR2 is FQGNSA. V lost 0 bases to trimming and J lost 4 bases, with 12 bases between them. The CDR3 totals 15 residues. The CDR3 spells CASSLALRGSTEAFF. The CDR3, as DNA: TGTGCCAGCAGCTTAGCTCTAAGGGGGTCCACTGAAGCTTTCTTT.

The rearrangement links TRBV28 to TRBJ2-7; D unresolved. The CDR3 sequence is 15 residues long. Germline V CDR1 and CDR2: MDHEN, SYDVKM. Trimming shortened V by 5 bases and J by 0 bases, and 14 bases separated the two germline ends. This CDR3 reads CASSATQAHSYEQYF. The CDR3 DNA sequence: TGTGCCAGCAGTGCCACCCAAGCTCACTCCTACGAGCAGTACTTC.

This chain links TRBV7-9 with TRBJ1-2; D is possibly TRBD1 (5 bases). The CDR3 runs 15 residues. The V gene lost 10 bases and the J gene lost 3 bases, with 21 bases spanning the gap. Germline V gene lookup returns CDR1 SEHNR and CDR2 FQNEAQ (reference sequence). The CDR3 coding sequence is TGTGCCACTACGACGGCTGGGGCGGGAGACTATGGCTACACCTTC. Amino acids: CATTTAGAGDYGYTF.

CDR3 loop: CASSLSSGTEAFF. The CDR3 region has the DNA TGTGCCAGCAGTCTCTCTTCCGGCACTGAAGCTTTCTTT. The chain carries TRBV7-9 and TRBJ1-1; no reliable D call. V was clipped by 6 bases and J by 4 bases, with 12 bases between them. CDR3 length equals 13 residues. Germline V gene lookup returns CDR1 SEHNR and CDR2 FQNEAQ (reference sequence).

The chain carries TRBV4-1 and TRBJ2-5, with TRBD2 identical over 9 bases. V was pared by 1 base and J by 4 bases, with 4 bases of the junction left unmatched. CDR1 MGHRA and CDR2 YSYEKL come from the germline V gene. The CDR3 is 15 amino acids. Written as DNA, the CDR3 is TGCGCCAGCAGCCAAGTTGCGGGGGGGATAGAGACCCAGTACTTC. Amino acids: CASSQVAGGIETQYF.

The chain recombines TRBV9 with TRBJ2-7; D perhaps matches TRBD2 (5 bases). The CDR3 length is 14 residues. Germline assignment: CDR1 SGDLS and CDR2 YYNGEE. Trimming took off 0 bases at V and 2 bases at J, with 9 bases between the two ends. CDR3 sequence (DNA): TGTGCCAGCAGCGTAGACGGGAATGCCTACGAGCAGTACTTC. Translated: CASSVDGNAYEQYF.

The chain carries TRBV11-1 and TRBJ1-2; a possible D gene is TRBD1 (5 bases). Trimming removed 3 bases at V and 2 bases at J, with 10 bases between. From germline, CDR1 is SGHAT and CDR2 FQDESV (reference sequence). CDR3 length equals 14 residues. The CDR3 loop reads CASSLGPSNYGYTF. The CDR3 DNA follows: TGTGCCAGCAGCTTGGGGCCTTCGAACTATGGCTACACCTTC.

This clone was seen more than once but under ten times. The chain combines TRBV29-1 with TRBJ2-5; 7 bases are a match to TRBD1. The ends lost 6 bases at V and 2 bases at J; junction bases unmatched: 6. The CDR3 is made up of 13 amino acids. The germline V gene has CDR1 SQVTM and CDR2 ANQGSEA. The CDR3 region is CSVGPTGQETQYF. CDR3 nucleotides: TGCAGCGTCGGCCCGACAGGGCAAGAGACCCAGTACTTC. The variable domain in full, completed from reference TRBV29-1 and TRBJ2-5, reads SAVISQKPSRDICQRGTSLTIQCQVDSQVTMMFWYRQQPGQSLTLIATANQGSEATYESGFVIDKFPISRPNLTFSTLTVSNMSPEDSSIYLCSVGPTGQETQYFGPGTRLLVL.

The rearrangement uses TRBV5-8 and TRBJ1-1; D call uncertain. V lost 0 bases, J lost 5 bases, and 14 bases lay in between. The CDR3 consists of 15 residues. CDR1 SGHTS and CDR2 YDEGEE come from the germline V gene. The CDR3 protein is CASSLERARRTEAFF. In DNA, the CDR3 is TGTGCCAGCAGCTTGGAACGCGCACGGCGGACTGAAGCTTTCTTT.

This chain uses TRBV19 with TRBJ1-1; D gene uncertain. CDR1 and CDR2 (germline): LNHDA, SQIVND (reference sequence). The CDR3 extends over 10 amino acids. V was pared by 10 bases and J by 11 bases, with 14 bases between. The CDR3 nucleotides read TGTGCCACCTGGAGGGCAAGGGCTTTCTTT. This encodes CATWRARAFF.

The chain couples TRBV6-5 to TRBJ2-7; 9 nucleotides line up with TRBD1. From germline, CDR1 is MNHEY and CDR2 SVGAGI. The trim removed 2 bases at V and 3 bases at J, leaving 5 bases unmatched. This CDR3 is 15 amino acids long. For the CDR3, the DNA is TGTGCCAGCAGTTACCGGGACAGGGAGGTCTACGAGCAGTACTTC. This gives the protein CASSYRDREVYEQYF.

This sequence joins TRBV2 and TRBJ2-1, with 9 bases aligning to TRBD2. J gave up 9 bases and V 3 bases, and 9 bases lay outside the gene matches. The CDR3 sequence is 15 residues long. Germline-derived CDR1 and CDR2 are SNHLY and FYNNEI. CDR3 residues: CASSDGLAGITEQFF. DNA for the CDR3: TGTGCCAGCAGTGATGGTCTAGCGGGGATCACTGAGCAGTTCTTC.

The chain recombines TRBV7-2 with TRBJ2-7, with TRBD1 matching over 10 bases. The J segment lost 3 bases and the V segment lost 5 bases, leaving 4 bases of the junction unmatched. In germline, CDR1 is SGHTA, CDR2 FQGNSA. The CDR3 runs 14 residues. In DNA, the CDR3 is TGTGCCAGCAGCCCCGACAGGGGGCTCTACGAGCAGTACTTC. Amino acids: CASSPDRGLYEQYF.

The genes are TRBV6-5 and TRBJ2-7; TRBD2 is a possible D gene (5 bases). Germline V gene sequence: CDR1 MNHEY, CDR2 SVGAGI. Trimming pared 0 bases from V and 6 bases from J, leaving 9 bases between. The CDR3 runs 13 residues. CDR3 nucleotide sequence: TGTGCCAGCAGTTACTCGGGAGCGCGCGAGCAGTACTTC. This encodes CASSYSGAREQYF.

The chain carries TRBV11-3 and TRBJ2-3, with a possible D match to TRBD2 (6 bases). The CDR3 is 16 residues long. Germline V CDR1 and CDR2: SGHNT, YENEEA. Trimming left V 5 bases short and J 0 bases short, with 15 bases between. CDR3 residues: CASSLASGSSTDTQYF. The CDR3 DNA is TGTGCCAGCAGCCTCGCAAGCGGGTCTAGCACAGATACGCAGTATTTT.

The chain recombines TRBV25-1 with TRBJ1-1; D is ambiguous. The ends were cut back, 7 bases at V and 1 base at J, with 4 bases in the middle. This CDR3 spans 11 amino acids. The germline V gene has CDR1 MGHDK and CDR2 SYGVNS. The DNA for the CDR3 is TGTGCCAGCAACAAGAACACTGAAGCTTTCTTT. As protein: CASNKNTEAFF. Based on the CDR3 plus reference TRBV25-1 and TRBJ1-1, the full variable domain is EADIYQTPRYLVIGTGKKITLECSQTMGHDKMYWYQQDPGMELHLIHYSYGVNSTEKGDLSSESTVSRIRTEHFPLTLESARPSHTSQYLCASNKNTEAFFGQGTRLTVV.